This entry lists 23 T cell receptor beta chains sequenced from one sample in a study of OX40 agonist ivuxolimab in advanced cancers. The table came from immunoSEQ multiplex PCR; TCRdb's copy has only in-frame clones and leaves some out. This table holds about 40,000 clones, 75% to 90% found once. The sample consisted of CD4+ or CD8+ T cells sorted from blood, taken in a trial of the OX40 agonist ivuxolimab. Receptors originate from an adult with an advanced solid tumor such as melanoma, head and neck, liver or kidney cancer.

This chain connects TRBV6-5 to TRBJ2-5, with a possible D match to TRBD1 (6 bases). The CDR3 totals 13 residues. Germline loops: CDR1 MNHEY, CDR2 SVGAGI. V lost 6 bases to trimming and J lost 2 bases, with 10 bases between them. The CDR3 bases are TGTGCCAGCAGCCTTGACAGGCAAGAGACCCAGTACTTC. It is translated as CASSLDRQETQYF.

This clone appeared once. In DNA, the CDR3 is TGTGCCAGCAGCTTAGGGAGGGACTACGAGCAGTACTTC. Its translation: CASSLGRDYEQYF. The chain uses TRBV7-9 and TRBJ2-7; D possibly corresponds to TRBD2 (6 bases). The ends were cut back, 1 base at V and 3 bases at J, with 7 bases in the middle. This CDR3 has 13 residues. CDR1 and CDR2 from the germline V gene are SEHNR and FQNEAQ (reference sequence).

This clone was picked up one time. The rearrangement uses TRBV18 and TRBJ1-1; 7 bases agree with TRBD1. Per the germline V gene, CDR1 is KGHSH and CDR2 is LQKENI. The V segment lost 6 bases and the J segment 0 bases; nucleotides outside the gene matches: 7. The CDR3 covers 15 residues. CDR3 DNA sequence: TGTGCCAGCTCGCCGGAACAGGGGTTGAACACTGAAGCTTTCTTT. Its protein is CASSPEQGLNTEAFF.

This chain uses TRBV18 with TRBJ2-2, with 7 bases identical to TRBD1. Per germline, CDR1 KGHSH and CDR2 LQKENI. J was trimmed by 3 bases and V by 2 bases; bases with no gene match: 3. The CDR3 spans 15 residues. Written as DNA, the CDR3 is TGTGCCAGCTCACCAAGGACAGGAGACACCGGGGAGCTGTTTTTT. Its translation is CASSPRTGDTGELFF.

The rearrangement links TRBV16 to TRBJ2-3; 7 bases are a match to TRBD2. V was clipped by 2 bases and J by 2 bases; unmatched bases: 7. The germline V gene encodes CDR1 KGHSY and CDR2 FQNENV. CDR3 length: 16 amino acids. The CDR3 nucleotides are TGTGCCAGCAGCCAAGGTCGCGGGAGAGTCACAGATACGCAGTATTTT. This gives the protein CASSQGRGRVTDTQYF.

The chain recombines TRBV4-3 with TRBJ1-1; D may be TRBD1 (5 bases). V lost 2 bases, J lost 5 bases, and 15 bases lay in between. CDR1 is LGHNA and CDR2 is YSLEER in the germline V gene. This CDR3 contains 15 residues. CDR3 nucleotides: TGCGCCAGCAGCCAAAGCATGGGCTGGGGGACTGAAGCTTTCTTT. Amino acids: CASSQSMGWGTEAFF.

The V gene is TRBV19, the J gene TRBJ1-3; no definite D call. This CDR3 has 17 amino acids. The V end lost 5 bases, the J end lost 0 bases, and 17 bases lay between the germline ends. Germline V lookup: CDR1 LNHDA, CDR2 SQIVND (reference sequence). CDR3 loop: CASSPWVRADSGNTIYF. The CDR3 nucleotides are TGTGCCAGTAGTCCCTGGGTTCGGGCGGACTCTGGAAACACCATATATTTT.

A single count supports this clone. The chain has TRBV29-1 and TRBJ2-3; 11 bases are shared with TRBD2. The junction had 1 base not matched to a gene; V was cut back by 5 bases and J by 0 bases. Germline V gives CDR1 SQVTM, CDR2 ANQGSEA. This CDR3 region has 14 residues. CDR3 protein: CSVLAGGSTDTQYF. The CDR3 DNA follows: TGCAGCGTTTTAGCGGGAGGGAGCACAGATACGCAGTATTTT.

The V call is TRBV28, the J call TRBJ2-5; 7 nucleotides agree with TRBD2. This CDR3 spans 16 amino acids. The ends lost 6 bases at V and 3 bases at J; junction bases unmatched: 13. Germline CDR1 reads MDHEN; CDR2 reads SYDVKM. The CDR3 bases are TGTGCCAGCAGCCTTCTGATGGGGGGGGGTAAAGAGACCCAGTACTTC. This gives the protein CASSLLMGGGKETQYF.

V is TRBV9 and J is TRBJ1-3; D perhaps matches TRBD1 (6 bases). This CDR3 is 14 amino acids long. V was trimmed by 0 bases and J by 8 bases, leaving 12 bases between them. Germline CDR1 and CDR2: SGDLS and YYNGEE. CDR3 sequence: CASSVGPRGDTIYF. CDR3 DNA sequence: TGTGCCAGCAGCGTAGGCCCCAGGGGTGACACCATATATTTT. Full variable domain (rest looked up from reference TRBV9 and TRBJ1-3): DSGVTQTPKHLITATGQRVTLRCSPRSGDLSVYWYQQSLDQGLQFLIQYYNGEERAKGNILERFSAQQFPDLHSELNLSSLELGDSALYFCASSVGPRGDTIYFGEGSWLTVV.

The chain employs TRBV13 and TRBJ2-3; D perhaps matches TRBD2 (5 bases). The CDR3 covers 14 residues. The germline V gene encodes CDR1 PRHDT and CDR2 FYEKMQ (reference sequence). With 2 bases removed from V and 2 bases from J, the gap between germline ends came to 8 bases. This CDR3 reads CASSLLANTDTQYF. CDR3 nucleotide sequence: TGTGCCAGCAGCTTACTAGCTAACACAGATACGCAGTATTTT.

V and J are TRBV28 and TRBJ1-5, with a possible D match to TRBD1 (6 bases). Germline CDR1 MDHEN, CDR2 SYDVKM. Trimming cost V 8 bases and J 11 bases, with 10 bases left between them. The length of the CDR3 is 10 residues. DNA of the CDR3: TGTGCCAGCGGTACAGGGACCCAGCATTTT. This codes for CASGTGTQHF.

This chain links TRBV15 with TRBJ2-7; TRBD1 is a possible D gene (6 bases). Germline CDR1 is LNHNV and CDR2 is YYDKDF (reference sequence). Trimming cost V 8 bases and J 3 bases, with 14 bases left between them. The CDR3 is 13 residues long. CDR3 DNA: TGTGCCACCGGGACACTCTCGCGCTACGAGCAGTACTTC. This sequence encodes CATGTLSRYEQYF.

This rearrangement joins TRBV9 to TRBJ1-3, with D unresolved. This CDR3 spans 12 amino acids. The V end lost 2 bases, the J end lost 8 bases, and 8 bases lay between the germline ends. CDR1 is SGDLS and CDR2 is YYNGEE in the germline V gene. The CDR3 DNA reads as TGTGCCAGCAGCGTGTCGGAGCACACCATATATTTT. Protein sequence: CASSVSEHTIYF. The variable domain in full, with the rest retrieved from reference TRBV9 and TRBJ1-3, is DSGVTQTPKHLITATGQRVTLRCSPRSGDLSVYWYQQSLDQGLQFLIQYYNGEERAKGNILERFSAQQFPDLHSELNLSSLELGDSALYFCASSVSEHTIYFGEGSWLTVV.

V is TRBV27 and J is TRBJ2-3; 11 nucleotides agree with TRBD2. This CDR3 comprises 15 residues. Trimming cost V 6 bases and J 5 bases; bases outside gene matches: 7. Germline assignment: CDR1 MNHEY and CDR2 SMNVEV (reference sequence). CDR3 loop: CASSRVAGGEDTQYF. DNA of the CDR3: TGTGCCAGCAGCAGGGTAGCGGGAGGGGAAGATACGCAGTATTTT.

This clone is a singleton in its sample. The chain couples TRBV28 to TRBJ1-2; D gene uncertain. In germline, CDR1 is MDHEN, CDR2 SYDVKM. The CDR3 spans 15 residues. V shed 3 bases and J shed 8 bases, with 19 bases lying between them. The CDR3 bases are TGTGCCAGCAGTTTCGGTAATGCAGGTCCCAAGGGCTACACCTTC. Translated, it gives CASSFGNAGPKGYTF.

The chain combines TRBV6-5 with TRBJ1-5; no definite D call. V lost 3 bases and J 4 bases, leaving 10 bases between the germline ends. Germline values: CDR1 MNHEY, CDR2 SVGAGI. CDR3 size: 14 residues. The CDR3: CASSYLAGNQPQHF. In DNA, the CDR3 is TGTGCCAGCAGTTATCTTGCCGGGAATCAGCCCCAGCATTTT.

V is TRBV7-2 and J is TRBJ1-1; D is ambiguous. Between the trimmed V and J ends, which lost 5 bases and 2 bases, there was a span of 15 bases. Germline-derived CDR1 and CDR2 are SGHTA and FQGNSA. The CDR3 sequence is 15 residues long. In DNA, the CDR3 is TGTGCCAGCAGCCGCGGATCCGACGTAAACACTGAAGCTTTCTTT. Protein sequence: CASSRGSDVNTEAFF.

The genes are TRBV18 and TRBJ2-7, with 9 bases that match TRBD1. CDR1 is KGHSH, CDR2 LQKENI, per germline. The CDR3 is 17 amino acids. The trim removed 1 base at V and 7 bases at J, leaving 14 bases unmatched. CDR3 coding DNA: TGTGCCAGCTCACCACGGTCACTACAGGGGACAGGGAGTGAGCAGTACTTC. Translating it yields CASSPRSLQGTGSEQYF.

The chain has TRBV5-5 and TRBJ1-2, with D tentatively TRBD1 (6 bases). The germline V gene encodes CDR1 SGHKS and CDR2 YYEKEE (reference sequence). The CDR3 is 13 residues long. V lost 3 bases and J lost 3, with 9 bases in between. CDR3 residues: CASSSKGDYGYTF. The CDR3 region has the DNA TGTGCCAGCAGCTCGAAGGGGGACTATGGCTACACCTTC.

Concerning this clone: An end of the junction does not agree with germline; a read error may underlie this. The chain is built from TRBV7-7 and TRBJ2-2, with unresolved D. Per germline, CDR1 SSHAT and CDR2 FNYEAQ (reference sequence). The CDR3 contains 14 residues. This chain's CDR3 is CASSLGRNTGELFF. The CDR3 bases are TGTGCTAGCAGCTTAGGCAGGAACACCGGGGAGCTGTTTTTT.

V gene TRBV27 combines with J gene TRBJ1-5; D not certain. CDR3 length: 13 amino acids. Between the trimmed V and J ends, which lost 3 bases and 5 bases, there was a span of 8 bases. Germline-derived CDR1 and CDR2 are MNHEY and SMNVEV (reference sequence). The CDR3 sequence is CASSLGMDQPQHF. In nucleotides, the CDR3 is TGTGCCAGCAGTTTGGGAATGGATCAGCCCCAGCATTTT.

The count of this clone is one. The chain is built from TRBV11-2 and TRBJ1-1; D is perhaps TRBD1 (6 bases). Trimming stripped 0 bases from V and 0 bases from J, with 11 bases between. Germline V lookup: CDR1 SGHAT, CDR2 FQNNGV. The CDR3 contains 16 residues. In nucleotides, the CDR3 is TGTGCCAGCAGCTTAGATCGGGGGGCGTTGAACACTGAAGCTTTCTTT. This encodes CASSLDRGALNTEAFF. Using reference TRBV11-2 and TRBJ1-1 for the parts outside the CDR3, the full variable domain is EAGVAQSPRYKIIEKRQSVAFWCNPISGHATLYWYQQILGQGPKLLIQFQNNGVVDDSQLPKDRFSAERLKGVDSTLKIQPAKLEDSAVYLCASSLDRGALNTEAFFGQGTRLTVV.